This T cell receptor beta chain was documented in a study of cytomegalovirus exposure and HLA in healthy donors. In the case of this clone: Its antigen is undetermined.

The PCR made use of 60 Vbeta and 13 Jbeta primers. Assay used: immunoSEQ multiplex PCR; TCRdb lists only in-frame clones, some missing. This sample lists about 130,000 clones; its ten largest clones have more than 1%. Points from the study as a whole: In an earlier analysis, most TCR beta V segments were productive about 90% or about 30% of the time. In a later analysis, specific HLA alleles were associated with around 17,000 TCR beta sequences at a 0.05 false discovery rate. High sensitivity and specificity were reportedly achieved when the classifier diagnosed cytomegalovirus status. Common viral pathogens were later found to be apparently linked to several of the most significant clusters.

Trimming removed 6 bases from V and 4 bases from J; junction bases left unmatched: 10. CDR1 SQVTM and CDR2 ANQGSEA come from the germline V gene. The CDR3 extends over 14 amino acids. The sequenced material came from PBMCs. This sequence was found in a man aged 18 to 30 in good health and CMV-seronegative. V usage is TRBV29-1 and J usage is TRBJ2-5; 8 nucleotides align to TRBD1. The CDR3 loop reads CSVAGTGFGETQYF. The CDR3 coding sequence is TGCAGCGTGGCGGGGACAGGATTCGGAGAGACCCAGTACTTC.